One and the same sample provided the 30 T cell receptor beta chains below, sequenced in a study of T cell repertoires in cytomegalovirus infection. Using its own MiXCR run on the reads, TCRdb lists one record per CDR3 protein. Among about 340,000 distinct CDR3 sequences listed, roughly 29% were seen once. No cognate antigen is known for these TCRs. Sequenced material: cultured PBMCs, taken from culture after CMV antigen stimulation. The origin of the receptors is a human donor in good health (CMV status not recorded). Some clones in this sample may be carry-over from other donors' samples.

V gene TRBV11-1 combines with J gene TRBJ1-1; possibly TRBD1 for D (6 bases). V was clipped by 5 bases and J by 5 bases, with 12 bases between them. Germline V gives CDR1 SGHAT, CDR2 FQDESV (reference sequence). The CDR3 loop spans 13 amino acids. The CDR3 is CASSNRVGTEAFF. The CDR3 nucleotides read TGTGCCAGCAGCAACAGGGTAGGAACTGAAGCTTTCTTT.

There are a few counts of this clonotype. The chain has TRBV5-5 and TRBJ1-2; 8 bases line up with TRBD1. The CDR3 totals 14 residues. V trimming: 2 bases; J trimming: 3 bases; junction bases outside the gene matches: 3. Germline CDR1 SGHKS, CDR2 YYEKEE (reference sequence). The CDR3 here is CASSFTGGDYGYTF. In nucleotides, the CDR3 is TGTGCCAGCAGCTTTACAGGGGGGGACTATGGCTACACCTTC.

CDR3 nucleotide sequence: TGTGCCAGCAGTCCCCGGACAGGGGGGCAGACCCAGTACTTC. Its protein is CASSPRTGGQTQYF. The chain couples TRBV28 to TRBJ2-5; TRBD1 matches at 10 bases. In germline, CDR1 is MDHEN, CDR2 SYDVKM. The trim removed 5 bases at V and 6 bases at J, leaving 6 bases unmatched. The CDR3 loop spans 14 amino acids.

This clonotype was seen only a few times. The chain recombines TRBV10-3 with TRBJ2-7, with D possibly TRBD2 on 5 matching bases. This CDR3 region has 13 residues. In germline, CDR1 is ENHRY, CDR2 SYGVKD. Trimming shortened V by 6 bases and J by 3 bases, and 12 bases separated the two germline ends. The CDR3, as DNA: TGTGCCATCAGGGAGGACGGAATCTACGAGCAGTACTTC. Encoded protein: CAIREDGIYEQYF.

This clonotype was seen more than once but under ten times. The CDR3 DNA reads TGTGCCAGCAGCGTAGCTACTTTCGACGAGCAGTACTTC. Protein: CASSVATFDEQYF. This sequence joins TRBV9 and TRBJ2-7; D unclear. The CDR3 covers 13 residues. Germline lookup yields CDR1 SGDLS and CDR2 YYNGEE. With 0 bases removed from V and 5 bases from J, the gap between germline ends came to 9 bases.

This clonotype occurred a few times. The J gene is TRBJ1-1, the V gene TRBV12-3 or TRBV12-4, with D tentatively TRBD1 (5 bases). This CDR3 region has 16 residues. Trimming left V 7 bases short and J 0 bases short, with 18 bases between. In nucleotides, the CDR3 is TGTGCCAGCACCCGGGGGTCCAGCAACATGAACACTGAAGCTTTCTTT. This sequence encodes CASTRGSSNMNTEAFF.

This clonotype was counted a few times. In DNA form, the CDR3 reads TGTGCCAGCAGAGGGCCGGGACAGGGGTTTGAAAAACTGTTTTTT. Protein: CASRGPGQGFEKLFF. This chain uses TRBV6-5 with TRBJ1-4; 10 bases map to TRBD1. The V segment lost 6 bases and the J segment 7 bases; nucleotides outside the gene matches: 8. CDR3 length: 15 amino acids. Germline V gene lookup returns CDR1 MNHEY and CDR2 SVGAGI.

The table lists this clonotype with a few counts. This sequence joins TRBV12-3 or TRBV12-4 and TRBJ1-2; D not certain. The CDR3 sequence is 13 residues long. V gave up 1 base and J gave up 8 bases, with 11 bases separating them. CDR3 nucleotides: TGTGCCAGCAGTTTAGGGCCCCGAGGAGGCTACACCTTC. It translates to CASSLGPRGGYTF.

The CDR3 protein is CATSVSWNTGELFF. In DNA form, the CDR3 reads TGTGCCACCAGTGTCTCTTGGAACACCGGGGAGCTGTTTTTT. The chain uses TRBV24-1 and TRBJ2-2; D uncertain. V was cut by 5 bases and J by 1 base, with 7 bases left in between. CDR1 KGHDR and CDR2 SFDVKD come from the germline V gene. This CDR3 comprises 14 residues.

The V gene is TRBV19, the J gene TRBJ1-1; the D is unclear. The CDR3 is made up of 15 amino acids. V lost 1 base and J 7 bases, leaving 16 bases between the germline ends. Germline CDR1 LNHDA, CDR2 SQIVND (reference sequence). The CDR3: CASSIGEVRSGEAFF. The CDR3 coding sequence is TGTGCCAGTAGTATAGGCGAGGTGAGGAGTGGTGAAGCTTTCTTT.

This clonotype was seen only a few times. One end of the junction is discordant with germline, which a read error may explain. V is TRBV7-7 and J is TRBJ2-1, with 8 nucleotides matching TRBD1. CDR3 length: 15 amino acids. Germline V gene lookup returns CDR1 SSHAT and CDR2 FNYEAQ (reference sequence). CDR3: CASSTPRDRYNEQFF. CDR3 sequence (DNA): TGTGCTAGCAGCACACCCCGGGACAGGTACAATGAGCAGTTCTTC.

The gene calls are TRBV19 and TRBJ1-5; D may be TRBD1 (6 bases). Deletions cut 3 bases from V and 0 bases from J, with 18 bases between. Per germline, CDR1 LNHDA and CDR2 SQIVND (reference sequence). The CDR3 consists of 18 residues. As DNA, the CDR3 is TGTGCCAGTAGTATGAACAGGGCAGGAAGGGGTAGCAATCAGCCCCAGCATTTT. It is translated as CASSMNRAGRGSNQPQHF.

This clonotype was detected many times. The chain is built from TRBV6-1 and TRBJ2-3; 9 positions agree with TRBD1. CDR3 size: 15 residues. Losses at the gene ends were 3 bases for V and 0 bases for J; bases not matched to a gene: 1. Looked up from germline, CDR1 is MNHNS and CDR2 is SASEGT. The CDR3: CASSDGQGSTDTQYF. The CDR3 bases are TGTGCCAGCAGTGATGGACAGGGGAGCACAGATACGCAGTATTTT.

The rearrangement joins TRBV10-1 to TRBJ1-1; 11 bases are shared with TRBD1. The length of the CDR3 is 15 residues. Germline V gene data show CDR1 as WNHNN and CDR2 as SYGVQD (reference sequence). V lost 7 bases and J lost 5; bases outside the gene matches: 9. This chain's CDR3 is CASTAMDRGRTEAFF. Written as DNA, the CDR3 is TGCGCCAGCACCGCTATGGACAGGGGGCGAACTGAAGCTTTCTTT.

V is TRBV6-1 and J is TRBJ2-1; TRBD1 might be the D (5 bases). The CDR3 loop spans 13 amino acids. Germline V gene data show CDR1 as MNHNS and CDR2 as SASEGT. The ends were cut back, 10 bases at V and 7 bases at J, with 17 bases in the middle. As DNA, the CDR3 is TGTGCCAACTCCCCAGGGTTAGGGAATGAGCAGTTCTTC. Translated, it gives CANSPGLGNEQFF.

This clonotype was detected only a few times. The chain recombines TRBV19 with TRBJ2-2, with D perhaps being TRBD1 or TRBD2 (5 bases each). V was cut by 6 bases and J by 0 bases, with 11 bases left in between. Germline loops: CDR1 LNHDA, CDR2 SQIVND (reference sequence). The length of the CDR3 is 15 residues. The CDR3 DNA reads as TGTGCCAGTAGCCGGGGCGCCGCGAACACCGGGGAGCTGTTTTTT. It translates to CASSRGAANTGELFF.

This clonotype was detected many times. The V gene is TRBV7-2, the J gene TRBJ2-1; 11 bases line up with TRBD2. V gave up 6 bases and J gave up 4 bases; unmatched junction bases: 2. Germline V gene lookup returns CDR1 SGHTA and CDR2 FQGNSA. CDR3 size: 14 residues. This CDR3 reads CASRTSGTYNEQFF. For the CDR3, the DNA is TGTGCCAGCAGGACTAGCGGGACGTACAATGAGCAGTTCTTC.

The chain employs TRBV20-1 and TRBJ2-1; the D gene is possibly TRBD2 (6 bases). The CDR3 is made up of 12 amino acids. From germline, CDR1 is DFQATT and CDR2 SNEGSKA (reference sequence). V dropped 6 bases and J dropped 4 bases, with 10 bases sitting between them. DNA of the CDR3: TGCAGTGCGTGGGACTCATACAATGAGCAGTTCTTC. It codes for CSAWDSYNEQFF.

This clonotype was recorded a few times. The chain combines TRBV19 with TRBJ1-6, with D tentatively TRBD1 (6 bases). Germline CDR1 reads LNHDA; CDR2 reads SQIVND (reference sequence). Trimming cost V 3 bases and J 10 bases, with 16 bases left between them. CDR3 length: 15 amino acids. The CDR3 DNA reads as TGTGCCAGTAGTATCGGACAGACCTCAGGGTCACCCCTCCACTTT. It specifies CASSIGQTSGSPLHF.

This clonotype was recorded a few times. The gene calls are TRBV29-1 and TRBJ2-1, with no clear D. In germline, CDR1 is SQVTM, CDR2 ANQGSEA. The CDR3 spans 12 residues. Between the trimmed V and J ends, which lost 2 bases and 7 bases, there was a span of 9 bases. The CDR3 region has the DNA TGCAGCGTTGAACGAGATGGGAATGAGCAGTTCTTC. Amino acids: CSVERDGNEQFF.

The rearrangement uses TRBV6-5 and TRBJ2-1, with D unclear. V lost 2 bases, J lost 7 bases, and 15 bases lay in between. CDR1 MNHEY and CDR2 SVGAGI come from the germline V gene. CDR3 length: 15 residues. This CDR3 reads CASSYTRQPRNEQFF. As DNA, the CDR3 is TGTGCCAGCAGTTACACAAGGCAGCCACGGAATGAGCAGTTCTTC.

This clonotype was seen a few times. As DNA, the CDR3 is TGTGCCAGCAGGGGACTAGCGGGAGAAGGGAAGCAGTACTTC. Amino acid sequence: CASRGLAGEGKQYF. The chain employs TRBV12-3 or TRBV12-4 and TRBJ2-7, with 14 bases identical to TRBD2. The CDR3 sequence is 14 residues long. Trimming removed 6 bases from V and 8 bases from J; junction bases left unmatched: 6.

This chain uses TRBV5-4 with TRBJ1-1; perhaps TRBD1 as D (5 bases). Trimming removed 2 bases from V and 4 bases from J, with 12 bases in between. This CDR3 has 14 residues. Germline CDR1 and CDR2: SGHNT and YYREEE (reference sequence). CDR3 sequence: CASSLSWGGTEAFF. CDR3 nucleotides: TGTGCCAGCAGCTTATCCTGGGGGGGCACTGAAGCTTTCTTT.

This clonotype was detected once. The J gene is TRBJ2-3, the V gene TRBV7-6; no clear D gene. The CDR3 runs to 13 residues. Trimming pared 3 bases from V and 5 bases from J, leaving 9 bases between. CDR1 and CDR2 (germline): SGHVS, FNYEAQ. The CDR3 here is CASSLGMRDTQYF. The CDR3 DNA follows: TGTGCCAGCAGCTTGGGAATGAGAGATACGCAGTATTTT.

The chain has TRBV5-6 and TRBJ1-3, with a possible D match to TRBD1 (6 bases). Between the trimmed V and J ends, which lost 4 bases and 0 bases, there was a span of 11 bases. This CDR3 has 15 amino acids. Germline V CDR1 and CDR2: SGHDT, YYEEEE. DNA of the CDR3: TGTGCCAGCAGCCCGGGGGGCATCTCTGGAAACACCATATATTTT. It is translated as CASSPGGISGNTIYF.

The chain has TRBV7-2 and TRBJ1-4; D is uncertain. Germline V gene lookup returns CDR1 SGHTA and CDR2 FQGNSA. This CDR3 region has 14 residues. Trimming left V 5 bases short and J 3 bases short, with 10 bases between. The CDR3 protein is CASSPRISNEKLFF. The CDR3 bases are TGTGCCAGCAGCCCGCGGATATCTAATGAAAAACTGTTTTTT.

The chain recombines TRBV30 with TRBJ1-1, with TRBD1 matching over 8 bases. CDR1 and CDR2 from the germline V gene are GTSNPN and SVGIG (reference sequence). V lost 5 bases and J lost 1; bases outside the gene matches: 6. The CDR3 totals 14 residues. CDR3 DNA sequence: TGTGCCTGGCATCCCGGGACAGGGAACACTGAAGCTTTCTTT. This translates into CAWHPGTGNTEAFF. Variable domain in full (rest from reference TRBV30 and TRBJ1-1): SQTIHQWPATLVQPVGSPLSLECTVEGTSNPNLYWYRQAAGRGLQLLFYSVGIGQISSEVPQNLSASRPQDRQFILSSKKLLLSDSGFYLCAWHPGTGNTEAFFGQGTRLTVV.

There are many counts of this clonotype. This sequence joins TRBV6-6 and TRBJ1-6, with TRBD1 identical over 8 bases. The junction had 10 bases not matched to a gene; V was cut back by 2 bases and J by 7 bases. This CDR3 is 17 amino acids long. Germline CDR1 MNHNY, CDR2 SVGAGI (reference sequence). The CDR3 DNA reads TGTGCCAGCAGTTACATCCCCGGACAGGGAGGAAATTCACCCCTCCACTTT. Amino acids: CASSYIPGQGGNSPLHF.

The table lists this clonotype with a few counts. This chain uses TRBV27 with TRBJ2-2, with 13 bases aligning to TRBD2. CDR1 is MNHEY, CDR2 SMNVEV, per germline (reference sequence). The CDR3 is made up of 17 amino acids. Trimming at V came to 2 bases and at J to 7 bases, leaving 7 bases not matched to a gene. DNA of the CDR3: TGTGCCAGCAGTTTAATGACTTGGACTAGCGGGAGCGGGGAGCTGTTTTTT. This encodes CASSLMTWTSGSGELFF.

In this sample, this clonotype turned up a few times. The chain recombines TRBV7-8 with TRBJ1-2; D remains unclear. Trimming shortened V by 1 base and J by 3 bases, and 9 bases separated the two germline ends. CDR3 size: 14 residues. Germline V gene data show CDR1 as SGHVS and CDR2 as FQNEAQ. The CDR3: CASSLDEGHYGYTF. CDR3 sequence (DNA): TGTGCCAGCAGCTTAGATGAGGGTCACTATGGCTACACCTTC.